The source of this T cell receptor (beta chain) is a study of blood T cell repertoires in COVID-19. The data were produced by immunoSEQ multiplex PCR, yet TCRdb's version contains in-frame clones alone and is incomplete. This sample has some 70,000 clones, with 65% to 90% found just once. Germline lookup yields CDR1 KGHSH and CDR2 LQKENI. J was trimmed by 6 bases and V by 6 bases; bases with no gene match: 11. This CDR3 region has 16 residues. Sequencing was carried out using peripheral blood. The receptor was isolated from a man older than 75 with acute or convalescent COVID-19. V usage is TRBV18 and J usage is TRBJ2-1; 10 bases are shared with TRBD1. For the CDR3, the DNA is TGTGCCAGCTCTCCAAGACAGGGGGCAAGGAGCAATGAGCAGTTCTTC. Protein sequence: CASSPRQGARSNEQFF.